Below are 18 T cell receptor beta chains sequenced from a single sample in a study of shared clonotypes between healthy human individuals. Assay: immunoSEQ multiplex PCR; the TCRdb copy retains only in-frame clones and omits some. Of 640,000 or so clones listed, about three quarters were seen once; the top ten hold 1.5% to 2%. The sequenced sample consisted of memory CD4+ T cells sorted from blood. As to subset: CD45RA-negative fraction. Receptor source: a woman aged 30 to 39 in good health.

The rearrangement joins TRBV7-2 to TRBJ2-3; no clear D. The CDR3 has 14 amino acids. The V end was cut by 1 base, the J end by 4 bases, with 9 bases between. CDR1 and CDR2 from the germline V gene are SGHTA and FQGNSA. The CDR3 reads CASSLGMEPDTQYF. The CDR3 DNA reads as TGTGCCAGCAGCTTAGGGATGGAACCAGATACGCAGTATTTT.

The chain has TRBV2 and TRBJ2-7; D is unclear. The CDR3 spans 11 residues. Trimming took 6 bases from V and 4 from J, leaving 7 bases between them. Germline V lookup: CDR1 SNHLY, CDR2 FYNNEI. The CDR3 sequence: CASSLGYEQYF. CDR3 DNA sequence: TGTGCCAGCAGCCTTGGGTACGAGCAGTACTTC.

The V and J genes are TRBV30 and TRBJ2-1, with 10 bases matching TRBD1. Germline V gives CDR1 GTSNPN, CDR2 SVGIG (reference sequence). The J segment lost 7 bases and the V segment lost 5 bases, leaving 17 bases of the junction unmatched. The CDR3 loop spans 17 amino acids. The CDR3 loop reads CAWVTADRGLEGNEQFF. The CDR3 DNA follows: TGTGCCTGGGTCACAGCCGACAGGGGGCTAGAAGGTAATGAGCAGTTCTTC.

This clone appeared many times. V usage is TRBV28 and J usage is TRBJ1-5; the D gene is possibly TRBD1 (5 bases). The germline gives CDR1 MDHEN, CDR2 SYDVKM. V was pared by 6 bases and J by 5 bases, with 17 bases between. The CDR3 is 15 amino acids. Here the CDR3 reads CASRRWGRTDQPQHF. The CDR3 region has the DNA TGTGCCAGCAGGAGGTGGGGCCGAACAGATCAGCCCCAGCATTTT.

The V call is TRBV6-1, the J call TRBJ1-1; D unresolved. This CDR3 has 13 residues. Germline V gives CDR1 MNHNS, CDR2 SASEGT. Trimming stripped 4 bases from V and 2 bases from J, with 8 bases between. The CDR3 is CASSGRVNTEAFF. Written as DNA, the CDR3 is TGTGCCAGCAGTGGACGGGTAAACACTGAAGCTTTCTTT.

For this clone: This sample includes further DNA sequences coding for the same CDR3. DNA of the CDR3: TGTGCCAGCTCTCCGGGACAGGGAGAAAAACTGTTTTTT. It translates to CASSPGQGEKLFF. V usage is TRBV18 and J usage is TRBJ1-4, with 9 bases matching TRBD1. This CDR3 region has 13 residues. Trimming at V came to 6 bases and at J to 8 bases, leaving 4 bases not matched to a gene. Germline-derived CDR1 and CDR2 are KGHSH and LQKENI.

The rearrangement links TRBV28 to TRBJ2-1; D perhaps matches TRBD2 (6 bases). CDR3 length: 14 residues. Per the germline V gene, CDR1 is MDHEN and CDR2 is SYDVKM. Deletions cut 3 bases from V and 10 bases from J, with 16 bases between. The CDR3 is CASSLGTRGGEQFF. In DNA form, the CDR3 reads TGTGCCAGCAGTTTGGGGACCCGAGGAGGGGAGCAGTTCTTC.

The J gene is TRBJ1-5, the V gene TRBV6-1; 12 nucleotides align to TRBD1. V shed 2 bases, J shed 7 bases, and the junction held 3 bases outside the gene matches. Germline V lookup: CDR1 MNHNS, CDR2 SASEGT. This CDR3 contains 15 residues. For the CDR3, the DNA is TGTGCCAGCAGTGAATGGGACAGGGGGCGGCAGCCCCAGCATTTT. Protein product: CASSEWDRGRQPQHF.

In regard to this clone: This sequence may be a read error, since a much larger clone differs from it by one base. In DNA form, the CDR3 reads TGTGCCAGCAGCTCCCCAGATACGCAGTATTTT. This sequence encodes CASSSPDTQYF. The chain recombines TRBV7-9 with TRBJ2-3, with D unresolved. The germline CDR1 and CDR2 sequences are SEHNR and FQNEAQ (reference sequence). This CDR3 is built from 11 residues. V was cut by 4 bases and J by 4 bases, with 3 bases left in between.

To note about this clone: This same CDR3 is encoded by further DNA sequences in the sample. The V and J genes are TRBV18 and TRBJ2-3; D not resolved. Germline V lookup: CDR1 KGHSH, CDR2 LQKENI. The CDR3 has 13 amino acids. Trimming removed 4 bases at V and 0 bases at J, with 5 bases between. The CDR3 spells CASSRPSTDTQYF. As DNA, the CDR3 is TGTGCCAGCTCACGCCCTAGCACAGATACGCAGTATTTT.

The chain carries TRBV27 and TRBJ1-3; the D is unclear. Germline CDR1 and CDR2: MNHEY and SMNVEV (reference sequence). The CDR3 has 15 amino acids. Trimming shortened V by 2 bases and J by 0 bases, and 8 bases separated the two germline ends. The CDR3 DNA reads as TGTGCCAGCAGTTTAGACCGATACTCTGGAAACACCATATATTTT. This encodes CASSLDRYSGNTIYF.

The genes are TRBV5-6 and TRBJ1-2; D gene uncertain. The length of the CDR3 is 13 residues. The V gene lost 5 bases and the J gene lost 8 bases, with 16 bases spanning the gap. Per the germline V gene, CDR1 is SGHDT and CDR2 is YYEEEE. The CDR3 DNA is TGTGCCAGCAGTGATTGGCGCCCCGGGGGCTACACCTTC. Translated, it gives CASSDWRPGGYTF.

CDR3 in amino acids: CARKLTGGSFNEQFF. CDR3 nucleotide sequence: TGTGCCAGGAAGCTGACAGGGGGAAGTTTCAATGAGCAGTTCTTC. The chain joins TRBV2 to TRBJ2-1; 9 positions match TRBD1. The J segment lost 6 bases and the V segment lost 9 bases, leaving 12 bases of the junction unmatched. The V gene's germline CDR1 is SNHLY and CDR2 FYNNEI. This CDR3 spans 15 amino acids.

The chain uses TRBV27 and TRBJ1-5, with D hard to call. V was trimmed by 6 bases and J by 3 bases, leaving 15 bases between them. This CDR3 region has 15 residues. The germline gives CDR1 MNHEY, CDR2 SMNVEV (reference sequence). The CDR3 region has the DNA TGTGCCAGCAGGAGTGGACCGCTGTCCAATCAGCCCCAGCATTTT. Amino acids: CASRSGPLSNQPQHF.

The rearrangement uses TRBV21-1 and TRBJ1-5; the table's D call of TRBD1 was not tested on the DNA. TRBV21-1 is given as a pseudogene. CDR3 length equals 15 residues. The CDR3 spells CASSKVLRGDQPQHF. Written as DNA, the CDR3 is TGTGCCAGCAGCAAAGTGCTCAGGGGAGATCAGCCCCAGCATTTT.

With respect to this clone: The junction departs from the called germline gene at one end, perhaps through a read error. The chain is built from TRBV7-2 and TRBJ2-3; 12 positions agree with TRBD2. Per the germline V gene, CDR1 is SGHTA and CDR2 is FQGNSA. The CDR3 is made up of 15 amino acids. In DNA form, the CDR3 reads TGTGCCAGCAGCCTAGCTAGCGGGAGGGGAGATACGCAGTATTTT. Translating gives CASSLASGRGDTQYF.

The chain uses TRBV5-1 and TRBJ2-2; possibly TRBD1 for D (5 bases). V was shortened by 0 bases and J by 1 base, with 7 bases between the two germline ends. Germline-derived CDR1 and CDR2 are SGHRS and YFSETQ. The CDR3 has 15 residues. CDR3: CASSLGTQNTGELFF. The CDR3 coding sequence is TGCGCCAGCAGCTTGGGGACACAGAACACCGGGGAGCTGTTTTTT. Looking up the rest from reference TRBV5-1 and TRBJ2-2 gives the full variable domain: KAGVTQTPRYLIKTRGQQVTLSCSPISGHRSVSWYQQTPGQGLQFLFEYFSETQRNKGNFPGRFSGRQFSNSRSEMNVSTLELGDSALYLCASSLGTQNTGELFFGEGSRLTVL.

V usage is TRBV9 and J usage is TRBJ2-7; 12 positions agree with TRBD2. Per germline, CDR1 SGDLS and CDR2 YYNGEE. This CDR3 is built from 15 residues. V lost 3 bases to trimming and J lost 3 bases; unmatched junction nucleotides: 4. Here the CDR3 DNA reads TGTGCCAGCAGCGAAGGGACTAGCGGGCTCTACGAGCAGTACTTC. It encodes CASSEGTSGLYEQYF.